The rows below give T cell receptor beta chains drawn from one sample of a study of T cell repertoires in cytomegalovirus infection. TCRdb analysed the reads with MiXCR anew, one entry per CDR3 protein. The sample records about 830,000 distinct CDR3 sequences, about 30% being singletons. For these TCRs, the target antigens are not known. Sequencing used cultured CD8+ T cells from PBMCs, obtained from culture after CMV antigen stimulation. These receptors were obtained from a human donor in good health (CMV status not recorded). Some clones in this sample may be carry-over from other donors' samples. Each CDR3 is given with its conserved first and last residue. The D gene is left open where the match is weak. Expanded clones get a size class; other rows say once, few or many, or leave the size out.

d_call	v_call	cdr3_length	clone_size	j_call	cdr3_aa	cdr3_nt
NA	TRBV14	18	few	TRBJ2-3	CASSQDPIETVSTDTQYF	TGTGCCAGCAGCCAAGATCCAATAGAGACTGTTAGCACAGATACGCAGTATTTT
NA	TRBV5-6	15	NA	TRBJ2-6	CASRPTGPGANVLTF	TGTGCCAGCAGACCGACAGGCCCTGGGGCCAACGTCCTGACTTTC
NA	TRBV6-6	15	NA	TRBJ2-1	CASTQTSSASNEQFF	TGTGCCAGCACCCAGACGAGTAGCGCTTCCAATGAGCAGTTCTTC
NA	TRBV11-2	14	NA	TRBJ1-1	CASSTTDGNTEAFF	TGTGCCAGCAGCACAACAGACGGGAACACTGAAGCTTTCTTT
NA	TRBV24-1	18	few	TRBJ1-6	CATSELDRHAIYNSPLHF	TGTGCCACCAGTGAGCTCGACCGCCATGCGATATATAATTCACCCCTCCACTTT
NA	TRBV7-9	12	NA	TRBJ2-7	CASSRYSYEQYF	TGTGCCAGCAGCCGCTACTCCTACGAGCAGTACTTC
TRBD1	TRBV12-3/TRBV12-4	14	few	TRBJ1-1	CASSLALGTGEAFF	TGTGCCAGCAGTTTAGCTCTAGGGACAGGTGAAGCTTTCTTT
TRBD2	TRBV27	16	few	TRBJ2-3	CASSLGLAARGDTQYF	TGTGCCAGCAGTCTCGGACTAGCCGCGAGAGGAGATACGCAGTATTTT
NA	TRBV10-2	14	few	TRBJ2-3	CASRETGGRDTQYF	TGCGCCAGCAGGGAGACGGGCGGAAGGGATACGCAGTATTTT
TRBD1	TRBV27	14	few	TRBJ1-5	CASNPGGSNQPQHF	TGTGCCAGCAACCCAGGGGGCAGCAATCAGCCCCAGCATTTT
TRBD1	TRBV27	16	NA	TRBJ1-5	CASARGGVYSNQPQHF	TGTGCCAGCGCCAGGGGGGGGGTTTATAGCAATCAGCCCCAGCATTTT
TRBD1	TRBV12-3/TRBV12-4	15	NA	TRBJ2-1	CASSSLSTGRDEQFF	TGTGCCAGCAGTTCACTATCGACAGGGCGGGATGAGCAGTTCTTC
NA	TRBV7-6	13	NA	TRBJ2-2	CASSSSAGGELFF	TGTGCCAGCAGCTCTAGCGCGGGTGGGGAGCTGTTTTTT